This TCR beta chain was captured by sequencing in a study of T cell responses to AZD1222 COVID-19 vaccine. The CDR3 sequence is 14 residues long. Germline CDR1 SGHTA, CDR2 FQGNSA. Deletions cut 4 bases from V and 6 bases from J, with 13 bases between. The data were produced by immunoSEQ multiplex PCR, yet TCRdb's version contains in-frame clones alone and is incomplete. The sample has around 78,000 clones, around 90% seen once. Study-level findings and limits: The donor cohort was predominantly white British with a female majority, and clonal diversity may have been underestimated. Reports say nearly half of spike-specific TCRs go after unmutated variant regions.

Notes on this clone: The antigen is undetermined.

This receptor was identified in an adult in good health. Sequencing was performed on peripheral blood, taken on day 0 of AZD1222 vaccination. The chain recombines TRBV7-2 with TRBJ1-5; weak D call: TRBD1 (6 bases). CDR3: CASSSTGLGQPQHF. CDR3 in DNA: TGTGCCAGCAGCTCAACAGGGTTAGGTCAGCCCCAGCATTTT.